These T cell receptor beta chains were read from a single sample in a study of shared clonotypes between healthy human individuals. Repertoires were generated with immunoSEQ multiplex PCR, while TCRdb's copy carries only in-frame clones and drops some. Of under 2,000,000 clones detected, about 95% appear once; the ten largest clones hold 1.2%. Sequencing was performed on naive CD8+ T cells sorted from blood. The receptors derive from a man aged 18 to 35 in good health. Both conserved end residues are part of each CDR3. D genes are given only for firm matches. Some rows mark clone size as missing; the rest say once, few, many or name a class of expanded clone.

CDR3 DNA: TGTGCCAGCAGTTACACGGCGGGAGTAGAGCAGTTCTTC
CDR3 protein: CASSYTAGVEQFF
V gene: TRBV6-5
J gene: TRBJ2-1
clone size: once
D gene: TRBD2

CDR3 DNA: TGCGCCAGCAGGGGACTGGGAGCCTACGAGCAGTACTTC
CDR3 protein: CASRGLGAYEQYF
V gene: TRBV10-2
J gene: TRBJ2-7
clone size: NA
D gene: NA

CDR3 DNA: TGTGCCACCAGCAAGACGCGGGGGGCGAGTCAGCCCCAGCATTTT
CDR3 protein: CATSKTRGASQPQHF
V gene: TRBV15
J gene: TRBJ1-5
clone size: few
D gene: NA

CDR3 DNA: TGTGCCGGCAGGGGGGCCGGGGAGCTGTTTTTT
CDR3 protein: CAGRGAGELFF
V gene: TRBV30
J gene: TRBJ2-2
clone size: NA
D gene: NA

CDR3 DNA: TGTGCCAGCAGTTACCTTCTAGGAATCGGTGAGCAGTTCTTC
CDR3 protein: CASSYLLGIGEQFF
V gene: TRBV6-5
J gene: TRBJ2-1
clone size: NA
D gene: NA

CDR3 DNA: TGTGCCAGCAGCCCGGGACTAGCGGGGTACCAAGAGACCCAGTACTTC
CDR3 protein: CASSPGLAGYQETQYF
V gene: TRBV5-8
J gene: TRBJ2-5
clone size: NA
D gene: TRBD2

CDR3 DNA: TGTGCCAGCAGTGAACTTGGGAGCTACAATGAGCAGTTCTTC
CDR3 protein: CASSELGSYNEQFF
V gene: TRBV6-1
J gene: TRBJ2-1
clone size: NA
D gene: NA

CDR3 DNA: TGTGCCATCAGTGAACCTGGGACAGCGAACACTGAAGCTTTCTTT
CDR3 protein: CAISEPGTANTEAFF
V gene: TRBV10-3
J gene: TRBJ1-1
clone size: NA
D gene: TRBD1

CDR3 DNA: TGTGCCAGCAGCTTGGCGGGGGAAACCATTCAGTACTTC
CDR3 protein: CASSLAGETIQYF
V gene: TRBV5-4
J gene: TRBJ2-4
clone size: NA
D gene: NA

CDR3 DNA: TGTGCCAGCAGCTTAGGGCCCGGCGATACGCAGTATTTT
CDR3 protein: CASSLGPGDTQYF
V gene: TRBV7-8
J gene: TRBJ2-3
clone size: NA
D gene: NA

CDR3 DNA: TGTGCCTGTCGGGGGTCAACCTCCTACGAGCAGTACTTC
CDR3 protein: CACRGSTSYEQYF
V gene: TRBV30
J gene: TRBJ2-7
clone size: NA
D gene: NA

CDR3 DNA: TGTGCCAGCAGCTATTTTGGGACCCCCACAGATACGCAGTATTTT
CDR3 protein: CASSYFGTPTDTQYF
V gene: TRBV9
J gene: TRBJ2-3
clone size: NA
D gene: NA

CDR3 DNA: TGTGCCAGTAGTATCGGACAGGGAGTTTACGAGCAGTACTTC
CDR3 protein: CASSIGQGVYEQYF
V gene: TRBV19
J gene: TRBJ2-7
clone size: NA
D gene: TRBD1

CDR3 DNA: TGTGCCAGCAGTTACTCGAACAGGGAGATCGAGCAGTACTTC
CDR3 protein: CASSYSNREIEQYF
V gene: TRBV6-6
J gene: TRBJ2-7
clone size: once
D gene: NA

CDR3 DNA: TGCGCCAGCAGAGGGTTGGAGGGGGATACGCAGTATTTT
CDR3 protein: CASRGLEGDTQYF
V gene: TRBV5-1
J gene: TRBJ2-3
clone size: NA
D gene: NA

CDR3 DNA: TGCAGCGCTGTGGTGGGGACCTCCTACGAGCAGTACTTC
CDR3 protein: CSAVVGTSYEQYF
V gene: TRBV29-1
J gene: TRBJ2-7
clone size: NA
D gene: NA

CDR3 DNA: TGTGCCAGCAGCTCCTGGGGCGGGGCGTACAATGAGCAGTTCTTC
CDR3 protein: CASSSWGGAYNEQFF
V gene: TRBV9
J gene: TRBJ2-1
clone size: once
D gene: NA

CDR3 DNA: TGTGCCAGCATCTTGACAGGGGATTCCTACGAGCAGTACTTC
CDR3 protein: CASILTGDSYEQYF
V gene: TRBV28
J gene: TRBJ2-7
clone size: NA
D gene: TRBD1

CDR3 DNA: TGTGCCAGCAGTAGCCCGGACAGGGACGGAGAAAAACTGTTTTTT
CDR3 protein: CASSSPDRDGEKLFF
V gene: TRBV2
J gene: TRBJ1-4
clone size: NA
D gene: TRBD1

CDR3 DNA: TGTGCCAGCTCAGCTCCAGGGTTCTCCTACAATGAGCAGTTCTTC
CDR3 protein: CASSAPGFSYNEQFF
V gene: TRBV18
J gene: TRBJ2-1
clone size: once
D gene: NA

CDR3 DNA: TGTGCCAGCAGCCCCAGCGGGGTTGGGACCCAGTACTTC
CDR3 protein: CASSPSGVGTQYF
V gene: TRBV7-3
J gene: TRBJ2-5
clone size: NA
D gene: TRBD2

CDR3 DNA: TGCAGCGCCAGGGACGCGGGCTATGGCTACACCTTC
CDR3 protein: CSARDAGYGYTF
V gene: TRBV29-1
J gene: TRBJ1-2
clone size: NA
D gene: NA

CDR3 DNA: TGTGCCAGCAGCTCCCCCGGCTGGGATACGCAGTATTTT
CDR3 protein: CASSSPGWDTQYF
V gene: TRBV13
J gene: TRBJ2-3
clone size: NA
D gene: NA

CDR3 DNA: TGTGCCAGCAGCCCAGGACAGGAGACCTCTGGAAACACCATATATTTT
CDR3 protein: CASSPGQETSGNTIYF
V gene: TRBV5-5
J gene: TRBJ1-3
clone size: NA
D gene: TRBD1

CDR3 DNA: TGTGCCAGCAGCTCCGGGGCGAAAAACATTCAGTACTTC
CDR3 protein: CASSSGAKNIQYF
V gene: TRBV7-2
J gene: TRBJ2-4
clone size: NA
D gene: NA

CDR3 DNA: TGTGCCAGTAGCGCGGGACAGGTCTACGAGCAGTACTTC
CDR3 protein: CASSAGQVYEQYF
V gene: TRBV19
J gene: TRBJ2-7
clone size: NA
D gene: TRBD1

CDR3 DNA: TGTGCCACCAGCCAGGACCCCGCTGAGCAGTACTTC
CDR3 protein: CATSQDPAEQYF
V gene: TRBV15
J gene: TRBJ2-7
clone size: once
D gene: NA

CDR3 DNA: TGTGCCAGCAGCCCGGGACAGCCCCCGGCGGATGAAAAACTGTTTTTT
CDR3 protein: CASSPGQPPADEKLFF
V gene: TRBV2
J gene: TRBJ1-4
clone size: NA
D gene: TRBD1

CDR3 DNA: TGTGCCATCAGTGAGTCGGAGACAGGCCTCTCTGGAAACACCATATATTTT
CDR3 protein: CAISESETGLSGNTIYF
V gene: TRBV10-3
J gene: TRBJ1-3
clone size: NA
D gene: NA

CDR3 DNA: TGTGCCAGCAGCTACCGGGACACCTACGAGCAGTACTTC
CDR3 protein: CASSYRDTYEQYF
V gene: TRBV7-6
J gene: TRBJ2-7
clone size: NA
D gene: NA

CDR3 DNA: TGTGCCAGCAGCCAAGAGTTAACAGGGTCTCTCGTCGAGCAGTACTTC
CDR3 protein: CASSQELTGSLVEQYF
V gene: TRBV14
J gene: TRBJ2-7
clone size: NA
D gene: NA

CDR3 DNA: TGCGCCAGCAGCCAAGCGGGGGGTTTCTCAGAGACCCAGTACTTC
CDR3 protein: CASSQAGGFSETQYF
V gene: TRBV4-3
J gene: TRBJ2-5
clone size: NA
D gene: TRBD2

CDR3 DNA: TGCGCCAGCAGCTTGTCGGGGTTTGAAAACACCATATATTTT
CDR3 protein: CASSLSGFENTIYF
V gene: TRBV5-1
J gene: TRBJ1-3
clone size: NA
D gene: NA

CDR3 DNA: TGTGCCAGTAGTATAGATTCGGATTTGCAGTACTTC
CDR3 protein: CASSIDSDLQYF
V gene: TRBV19
J gene: TRBJ2-7
clone size: NA
D gene: NA

CDR3 DNA: TGTGCCAGCAGCTTGGAGGGGACAGGGGGCGAGCAGTACTTC
CDR3 protein: CASSLEGTGGEQYF
V gene: TRBV13
J gene: TRBJ2-7
clone size: few
D gene: TRBD1

CDR3 DNA: TGTGCCAGCAGTTTCGTGCTAGCGGGAGACAATACGCAGTATTTT
CDR3 protein: CASSFVLAGDNTQYF
V gene: TRBV27
J gene: TRBJ2-3
clone size: NA
D gene: TRBD2

CDR3 DNA: TGTGCCAGCAGCTACATCAGGGGTCCTAGCACAGATACGCAGTATTTT
CDR3 protein: CASSYIRGPSTDTQYF
V gene: TRBV11-2
J gene: TRBJ2-3
clone size: NA
D gene: NA

CDR3 DNA: TGTGCCAGCAGCTCGGGCGACACCTCTGGAAACACCATATATTTT
CDR3 protein: CASSSGDTSGNTIYF
V gene: TRBV7-9
J gene: TRBJ1-3
clone size: once
D gene: NA

CDR3 DNA: TGTGCCAGCAGTGCGGGACTAGCGGCTTACGGCGGGGAGCTGTTTTTT
CDR3 protein: CASSAGLAAYGGELFF
V gene: TRBV2
J gene: TRBJ2-2
clone size: NA
D gene: TRBD2

CDR3 DNA: TGTGCCAGCAGCTCCACAGGGGAGTTGAACACTGAAGCTTTCTTT
CDR3 protein: CASSSTGELNTEAFF
V gene: TRBV7-9
J gene: TRBJ1-1
clone size: once
D gene: TRBD1

CDR3 DNA: TGTGCCAGTAGTACAGCTGTCACCTACGAGCAGTACTTC
CDR3 protein: CASSTAVTYEQYF
V gene: TRBV19
J gene: TRBJ2-7
clone size: NA
D gene: NA

CDR3 DNA: TGCGCCAGCAGCTTGGTAGATGCCTACGAGCAGTACTTC
CDR3 protein: CASSLVDAYEQYF
V gene: TRBV5-1
J gene: TRBJ2-7
clone size: NA
D gene: NA

CDR3 DNA: TGCGCCAGCAGCCATAACAGGGGAAAGAACACTGAAGCTTTCTTT
CDR3 protein: CASSHNRGKNTEAFF
V gene: TRBV4-1
J gene: TRBJ1-1
clone size: NA
D gene: TRBD1

CDR3 DNA: TGCGCCAGCAGCGTATGGTCCCAGGGGGAGCAGCCCCAGCATTTT
CDR3 protein: CASSVWSQGEQPQHF
V gene: TRBV10-1
J gene: TRBJ1-5
clone size: NA
D gene: TRBD1

CDR3 DNA: TGTGCCAGCAGCTCCCTCGGGACAGATGGTCGCGAGGAGCTGTTTTTT
CDR3 protein: CASSSLGTDGREELFF
V gene: TRBV13
J gene: TRBJ2-2
clone size: NA
D gene: TRBD1

CDR3 DNA: TGTGCCAGCAGTCTGGCCGGACGGGCCTACGAGCAGTACTTC
CDR3 protein: CASSLAGRAYEQYF
V gene: TRBV27
J gene: TRBJ2-7
clone size: once
D gene: NA